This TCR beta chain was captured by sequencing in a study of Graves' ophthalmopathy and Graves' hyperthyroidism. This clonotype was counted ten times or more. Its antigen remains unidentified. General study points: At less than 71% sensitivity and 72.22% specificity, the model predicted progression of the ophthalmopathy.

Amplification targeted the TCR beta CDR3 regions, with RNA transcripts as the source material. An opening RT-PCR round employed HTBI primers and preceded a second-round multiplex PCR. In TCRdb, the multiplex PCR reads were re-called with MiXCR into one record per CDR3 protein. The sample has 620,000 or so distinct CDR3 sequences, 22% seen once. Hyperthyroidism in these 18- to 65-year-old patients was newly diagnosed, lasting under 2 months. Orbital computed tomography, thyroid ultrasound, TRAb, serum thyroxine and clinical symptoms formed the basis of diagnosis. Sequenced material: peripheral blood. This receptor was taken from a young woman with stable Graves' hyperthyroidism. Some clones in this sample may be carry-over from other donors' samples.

This CDR3 is CSVYSGETQYF. In DNA form, the CDR3 reads TGCAGCGTGTATAGTGGAGAGACCCAGTACTTC. V and J are TRBV29-1 and TRBJ2-5; D not certain. Germline-derived CDR1 and CDR2 are SQVTM and ANQGSEA. The CDR3 has 11 amino acids. The ends were cut back, 6 bases at V and 4 bases at J, with 9 bases in the middle.